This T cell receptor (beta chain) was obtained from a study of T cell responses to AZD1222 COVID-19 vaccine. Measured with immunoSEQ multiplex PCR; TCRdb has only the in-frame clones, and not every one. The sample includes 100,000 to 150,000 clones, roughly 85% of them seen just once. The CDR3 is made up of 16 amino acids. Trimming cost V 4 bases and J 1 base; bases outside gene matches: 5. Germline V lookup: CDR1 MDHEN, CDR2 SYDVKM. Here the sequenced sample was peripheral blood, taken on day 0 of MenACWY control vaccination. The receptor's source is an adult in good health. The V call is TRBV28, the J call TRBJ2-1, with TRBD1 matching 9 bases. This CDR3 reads CASSSAGTGSYNEQFF. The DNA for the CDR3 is TGTGCCAGCAGTTCTGCCGGGACAGGGTCCTACAATGAGCAGTTCTTC.